This T cell receptor beta chain was retrieved from a study of blood T cell repertoires in COVID-19 (dated by TCRdb to about 2020). Looking at the study overall: Samples covering the acute and convalescent phases of COVID-19 were provided by collaborators in the United States, Italy and Spain. A de-identified subject ID, COVID-19 status, age in years and sex were almost always included in the sample metadata. The material from the prospective study consisted of cDNA or gDNA derived from T cells, B-cell-depleted T cells, or PBMCs. The dataset comprised deeply sampled blood TCRbeta repertoires from subjects exposed to, actively infected with, or recovered from COVID-19. Where HLA class I and class II types were available, the types were taken from metadata supplied by the sample provider, not from assay-based typing. The repertoires were released in a freely available public database intended as a resource for research on the immune response to SARS-CoV-2. The samples were drawn from the first 160 participants of the ongoing ImmuneRACE study and from 1,254 subjects provided by 6 global collaborators.

TCRbeta CDR3 regions were amplified from genomic DNA using the immunoSEQ Assay, a bias-controlled multiplex PCR. The study's own analysis went as follows. The number of nucleated cells in each sample was estimated by amplification of reference gene primers within the assay. To quantify the absolute abundance of each unique TCRbeta CDR3 rearrangement, sequence reads were collapsed and filtered. For each sample, productive Simpson clonality was calculated as the square root of Simpson's diversity index over productive rearrangements. TCRdb obtained this table from immuneACCESS and retained in-frame rearrangements with V and J assigned. These tables miss some clones; where compared with another copy, unresolved V genes account for less than half of the shortfall, and the remainder is unexplained. For V, J and clone size, that table is used; D and trimming come from the DNA. The sample data list some 180,000 clones, and about four fifths of these were observed just once. Roughly 18% of the sample is in the top ten clones.

With regard to this clone: The target of this receptor is not known. No base-level quality is on record; no much larger clone is a single base apart.

A second Seattle source provided samples from volunteer blood donors who had recovered from COVID-19. The collaborating institutions used their own protocols to collect whole blood in K2EDTA tubes. For TCRbeta analysis, collaborators shipped samples in one of three forms: frozen whole blood, isolated PBMCs, or DNA extracted from either of those sample types. What the research found in general, with its limitations: The amount of clinical and demographic metadata varied by source and participant and was provided uncurated.

Inclusive of the bounding cysteine and phenylalanine, the CDR3 is 16 residues long. Only the CDR3 region is kept as DNA, spanning 48 bases read in frame from base 1. The germline V gene yields SNHLY for CDR1 and FYNNEI for CDR2. Trimming at the junction amounts to 0 bases on V and 7 bases on J, and the germline ends lie 16 bases apart. The origin of this receptor is a woman aged 65 to 85 who had recovered from COVID-19. The sample taken for sequencing was peripheral blood. This chain joins TRBV2 to TRBJ2-4; the D segment cannot be called with confidence. The CDR3 in this case is CASSEAMAQVANIQYF. The DNA sequence follows: TGTGCCAGCAGTGAAGCTATGGCCCAGGTGGCGAACATTCAGTACTTC.